This is a list of T cell receptor beta chains from one sample in a study of early stage breast cancer tumors. Some clones are missing from TCRdb's copy, which holds only in-frame ones; the method was immunoSEQ multiplex PCR. The sample lists tens of thousands of clones, roughly 77% seen once, with roughly 4.5% in the top ten. The specimen was blood. The origin of the receptors is a person between 35 and 49 years old with breast cancer. Each CDR3 is given with its conserved first and last residue. The D gene is left open where the match is weak. Rows give clone size only sometimes, using once, few, many, or a class for an expanded clone.

abundance	v_gene	d_gene	j_gene	CDR3aa	CDR3nt
NA	TRBV19	NA	TRBJ1-5	CASSTGDQPQHF	TGTGCCAGTAGTACAGGGGATCAGCCCCAGCATTTT
few	TRBV28	NA	TRBJ2-5	CASSPGPQKTQYF	TGTGCCAGCAGCCCCGGTCCCCAGAAGACCCAGTACTTC
NA	TRBV4-3	NA	TRBJ2-7	CASSQALEGEQYF	TGCGCCAGCAGCCAAGCTCTAGAAGGGGAGCAGTACTTC
NA	TRBV6-5	TRBD1	TRBJ1-1	CASRSDRGQGTFF	TGTGCCAGCAGATCAGACAGGGGGCAAGGGACTTTCTTT
NA	TRBV21-1	NA	TRBJ2-7	CASSVGTSGISYEQYF	TGTGCCAGCAGCGTTGGGACTAGCGGAATCTCCTACGAGCAGTACTTC
few	TRBV6-1	TRBD2	TRBJ2-3	CASSEAAGGKDTQYF	TGTGCCAGCAGTGAAGCGGCGGGAGGTAAAGATACGCAGTATTTT
NA	TRBV18	NA	TRBJ1-5	CASSPNSDQPQHF	TGTGCCAGCTCACCAAATTCGGATCAGCCCCAGCATTTT
NA	TRBV4-2	NA	TRBJ2-7	CASSQGAGLTYEQYF	TGTGCCAGCAGCCAAGGTGCTGGGCTCACCTACGAGCAGTACTTC
NA	TRBV5-1	NA	TRBJ2-2	CASSRGLNTGELFF	TGCGCCAGCAGCCGGGGGCTGAACACCGGGGAGCTGTTTTTT
NA	TRBV28	NA	TRBJ2-7	CASSWGVYEQYF	TGTGCCAGCAGTTGGGGAGTCTACGAGCAGTACTTC
medium-sized	TRBV7-2	NA	TRBJ1-1	CASSFQGENTEAFF	TGTGCCAGCAGCTTTCAGGGAGAGAACACTGAAGCTTTCTTT
few	TRBV19	NA	TRBJ1-2	CASSIRRSSGEGYTF	TGTGCCAGTAGTATCCGGAGATCCTCGGGGGAAGGCTACACCTTC
NA	TRBV5-5	TRBD2	TRBJ2-7	CASSFVGGTYEQYF	TGTGCCAGCAGCTTTGTGGGAGGGACCTACGAGCAGTACTTC
few	TRBV5-8	TRBD2	TRBJ2-7	CASSPGLAGTYEQYF	TGTGCCAGCAGCCCCGGACTAGCGGGAACCTACGAGCAGTACTTC
few	TRBV30	NA	TRBJ1-1	CAWSGRINTEAFF	TGTGCCTGGAGTGGCAGGATAAACACTGAAGCTTTCTTT
NA	TRBV10-2	NA	TRBJ1-1	CASIGIANTEAFF	TGCGCCAGCATTGGCATTGCGAACACTGAAGCTTTCTTT
NA	TRBV7-8	TRBD1	TRBJ1-1	CASSRQGMNTEAFF	TGTGCCAGCAGCCGACAGGGGATGAACACTGAAGCTTTCTTT
NA	TRBV18	NA	TRBJ1-1	CASSPQRVRNTEAFF	TGTGCCAGCTCACCTCAGAGGGTTCGGAACACTGAAGCTTTCTTT
NA	TRBV6-1	NA	TRBJ2-5	CASNVRGAQETQYF	TGTGCCAGTAACGTTCGCGGGGCCCAAGAGACCCAGTACTTC
NA	TRBV7-8	TRBD2	TRBJ2-7	CASSQTSGSYEQYF	TGTGCCAGCAGCCAGACTAGCGGGAGCTACGAGCAGTACTTC
once	TRBV27	NA	TRBJ2-7	CASNFPGREQYF	TGTGCCAGCAATTTCCCGGGACGCGAGCAGTACTTC
medium-sized	TRBV6-1	TRBD2	TRBJ2-7	CASSEGLESGEQYF	TGTGCCAGCAGTGAGGGACTAGAGTCTGGGGAGCAGTACTTC
NA	TRBV19	TRBD1	TRBJ1-4	CASKLGQGSEKLFF	TGTGCCAGCAAACTGGGACAGGGAAGTGAAAAACTGTTTTTT
NA	TRBV19	NA	TRBJ2-1	CASSPGHPRDNDNEQFF	TGTGCCAGTAGTCCCGGCCACCCAAGGGACAATGACAATGAGCAGTTCTTC
NA	TRBV28	NA	TRBJ2-7	CASSTYYEQYF	TGTGCCAGCAGTACCTACTACGAGCAGTACTTC
NA	TRBV6-5	TRBD1	TRBJ2-7	CASSSDRTYEQYF	TGTGCCAGCAGCTCGGACAGGACCTACGAGCAGTACTTC
few	TRBV19	TRBD2	TRBJ2-7	CASSGPSGEQYF	TGTGCCAGTAGCGGACCTAGCGGGGAGCAGTACTTC
few	TRBV7-3	NA	TRBJ2-2	CASATTNTGELFF	TGTGCCAGCGCGACCACAAACACCGGGGAGCTGTTTTTT
NA	TRBV5-1	NA	TRBJ2-2	CASSRGPSDGELFF	TGCGCCAGCAGCCGGGGTCCTTCGGACGGGGAGCTGTTTTTT
NA	TRBV2	TRBD2	TRBJ2-3	CAASGRVGTDTQYF	TGTGCCGCTAGCGGGAGAGTAGGGACAGATACGCAGTATTTT
NA	TRBV4-1	NA	TRBJ2-3	CASSPLGLATDTQYF	TGCGCCAGCAGCCCACTGGGACTGGCAACAGATACGCAGTATTTT
NA	TRBV5-4	NA	TRBJ1-2	CASSLAPGVSAYGYTF	TGTGCCAGCAGCTTGGCGCCAGGGGTCTCTGCCTATGGCTACACCTTC
NA	TRBV7-3	TRBD2	TRBJ2-3	CATASGSTDTQYF	TGTGCCACCGCTAGCGGATCCACAGATACGCAGTATTTT
NA	TRBV27	TRBD1	TRBJ2-7	CASSRQGGTYEQYF	TGTGCCAGCAGCCGACAGGGGGGAACCTACGAGCAGTACTTC
once	TRBV6-5	NA	TRBJ2-7	CASRRGDHEQYF	TGTGCCAGCAGGAGGGGGGATCACGAGCAGTACTTC
NA	TRBV6-1	TRBD1	TRBJ2-5	CASGDRAVSGETQYF	TGTGCCAGTGGGGACAGGGCGGTGTCCGGAGAGACCCAGTACTTC
NA	TRBV4-1	NA	TRBJ2-1	CASSQEVVVLYNEQFF	TGCGCCAGCAGCCAAGAGGTCGTGGTTCTCTACAATGAGCAGTTCTTC
NA	TRBV7-9	NA	TRBJ1-5	CASSLNGQPQHF	TGTGCCAGCAGCTTAAACGGCCAGCCCCAGCATTTT
once	TRBV18	NA	TRBJ1-2	CASSPEQYYGYTF	TGTGCCAGCTCACCGGAACAGTACTATGGCTACACCTTC
few	TRBV7-6	NA	TRBJ1-5	CASSLDSNQPQHF	TGTGCCAGCAGCTTAGACAGCAATCAGCCCCAGCATTTT